This TCR beta chain was profiled in a study of blood T cell repertoires in COVID-19. Study context: Collection of acute and convalescent COVID-19 samples took place in the United States, Italy and Spain. Sample material is recorded as cDNA or gDNA derived from T cells, B-cell-depleted T cells, or PBMCs.

Profiled with immunoSEQ multiplex PCR; TCRdb holds only in-frame clones, not every one. Altogether 100,000 to 150,000 clones are present, around 86% being singletons, with the ten largest covering approximately 5%. Germline values: CDR1 LGHNT, CDR2 FRNRAP. After removal of 5 bases from V and 4 bases from J, the junction contained 3 bases not matched to a gene. This CDR3 is built from 15 residues. The origin of this receptor is a human donor in a cohort sampled during active COVID-19. The sequencing input was peripheral blood. The rearrangement joins TRBV12-5 to TRBJ2-5; 14 positions match TRBD2. The CDR3 region has the DNA TGTGCTAGTGGTCAGGGGACTAGCGGGAGAGAGACCCAGTACTTC. Translating gives CASGQGTSGRETQYF.